The 14 T cell receptor beta chains presented below share a single source sample, sequenced in a study of neurological immune-mediated disorders. MiXCR was run by TCRdb on the 5' RACE reads, yielding one entry per CDR3 protein. The sample shows tens of thousands of distinct CDR3 sequences, 3.5% to 5.5% of them seen only once. Time point meaning: longitudinal time-point 3. Input material: PBMCs. The receptors were gathered from a woman aged 55-69 years with multiple sclerosis.

CDR3 coding DNA: TGTGCCAGCAGCTTACATCAGGGCGGAAACACCATATATTTT. It codes for CASSLHQGGNTIYF. V usage is TRBV5-6 and J usage is TRBJ1-3; perhaps TRBD1 as D (5 bases). The CDR3 is made up of 14 amino acids. Trimming removed 2 bases at V and 4 bases at J, with 10 bases between. CDR1 is SGHDT, CDR2 YYEEEE, per germline.

At least ten counts were recorded for this clonotype. The gene calls are TRBV12-3 or TRBV12-4 and TRBJ2-5; 7 bases match TRBD2. The CDR3 runs 14 residues. The V segment lost 1 base and the J segment 6 bases; nucleotides outside the gene matches: 5. The chain's CDR3 is CASSLETAGKTQYF. CDR3 in DNA: TGTGCCAGCAGTTTAGAGACAGCGGGGAAGACCCAGTACTTC.

For this clonotype: This sequence may be a read error, since a much larger clone differs from it by one base. The chain links TRBV7-6 to TRBJ2-1; TRBD2 agrees at 7 bases. The CDR3 extends over 16 amino acids. Germline V gives CDR1 SGHVS, CDR2 FNYEAQ. Unmatched junction bases numbered 8, after V lost 3 bases and J lost 3 bases. The DNA of the CDR3 is TGTGCCAGCAGCTTGCAAGCGGGGCTCATCTACAATGAGCAGTTCTTC. Encoded protein: CASSLQAGLIYNEQFF.

This clonotype was observed many times. The chain joins TRBV5-1 to TRBJ1-2; D is uncertain. V lost 3 bases and J 5 bases, leaving 11 bases between the germline ends. CDR3 length: 13 residues. Germline CDR1 SGHRS, CDR2 YFSETQ. CDR3 residues: CASSSGDLYGYTF. CDR3 nucleotides: TGCGCCAGCAGCTCGGGTGACCTGTATGGCTACACCTTC.

This clonotype was seen at least ten times. The chain employs TRBV29-1 and TRBJ1-4; maybe TRBD1 (5 bases). The germline V gene encodes CDR1 SQVTM and CDR2 ANQGSEA. The CDR3 spans 13 residues. Trimming removed 2 bases from V and 4 bases from J, with 8 bases in between. The CDR3, as DNA: TGCAGCGTTGAAAGCCAGGGTAATGAAAAACTGTTTTTT. This encodes CSVESQGNEKLFF.

The sample holds many counts of this clonotype. The chain couples TRBV6-6 to TRBJ1-2; D remains ambiguous. The CDR3 sequence is 12 residues long. Trimming stripped 6 bases from V and 4 bases from J, with 9 bases between. The germline gives CDR1 MNHNY, CDR2 SVGAGI (reference sequence). The CDR3 DNA sequence: TGTGCCAGCAGCCCCCCGGGCTATGGCTACACCTTC. This gives the protein CASSPPGYGYTF.

This clonotype was observed many times. The chain recombines TRBV21-1 with TRBJ1-5; the D call TRBD1 from the table was never checked on the DNA. TRBV21-1 is a known pseudogene. CDR3 size: 17 residues. Here the CDR3 DNA reads TGTGCCAGCAGGGGGGGACCCCCACCGAAGTTTGATCAGCCCCAGCATTTT. It specifies CASRGGPPPKFDQPQHF.

On this clonotype itself: A much larger clone sits a single nucleotide away, making a read error possible. The chain employs TRBV20-1 and TRBJ2-2; D unresolved. Trimming took 8 bases from V and 0 from J, leaving 13 bases between them. Germline assignment: CDR1 DFQATT and CDR2 SNEGSKA (reference sequence). The CDR3 runs to 14 residues. CDR3 residues: CSYTRKTNTGELFF. CDR3 coding DNA: TGCAGTTATACCAGGAAAACGAACACCGGGGAGCTGTTTTTT.

The table lists this clonotype with a few counts. The V call is TRBV3-1, the J call TRBJ1-4; D uncertain. Trimming took 0 bases from V and 11 from J, leaving 13 bases between them. The length of the CDR3 is 14 residues. CDR1 and CDR2 from the germline V gene are LGHDT and YNNKEL (reference sequence). The CDR3 protein is CASSQEGRVRKLFF. DNA for the CDR3: TGTGCCAGCAGCCAAGAGGGGAGGGTGCGGAAACTGTTTTTT.

This clonotype showed up many times. The rearrangement uses TRBV20-1 and TRBJ1-1, with a possible D match to TRBD1 (5 bases). The CDR3 is 11 amino acids. Germline CDR1 and CDR2: DFQATT and SNEGSKA (reference sequence). The ends were cut back, 0 bases at V and 10 bases at J, with 9 bases in the middle. The CDR3 region is CSARDPGRAFF. The CDR3 coding sequence is TGCAGTGCTAGAGATCCAGGGCGAGCTTTCTTT.

This clonotype was seen at least ten times. The chain uses TRBV11-2 and TRBJ2-1; 8 bases line up with TRBD2. V lost 4 bases, J lost 1 base, and 9 bases stayed unmatched. Germline CDR1 and CDR2: SGHAT and FQNNGV. This CDR3 has 17 residues. CDR3 nucleotides: TGTGCCAGCAGCTCCTACGGGGGGGCGGGGTCCTACAATGAGCAGTTCTTC. This translates into CASSSYGGAGSYNEQFF.

This clonotype was recorded many times. The CDR3 nucleotides read TGTGCCACCAGTGATCAACGAACAGGGGCCAGAGGGGCCTCCTACAATGAGCAGTTCTTC. It specifies CATSDQRTGARGASYNEQFF. J is TRBJ2-1 and V is TRBV24-1, with 7 bases fitting TRBD1. Germline assignment: CDR1 KGHDR and CDR2 SFDVKD. The V segment lost 3 bases and the J segment 0 bases; nucleotides outside the gene matches: 16. There are 20 residues in the CDR3.

This clonotype was seen ten or more times. This chain joins TRBV11-2 and TRBJ1-2, with D possibly TRBD1 on 5 matching bases. CDR1 is SGHAT, CDR2 FQNNGV, per germline. V lost 3 bases and J 4 bases, leaving 12 bases between the germline ends. The CDR3 has 14 amino acids. CDR3 nucleotide sequence: TGTGCCAGCAGCTTCGGGGCCGGGGTCTATGGCTACACCTTC. Translation gives CASSFGAGVYGYTF.

This clonotype occurred many times. The V gene is TRBV20-1, the J gene TRBJ2-1; unclear D gene. Germline V lookup: CDR1 DFQATT, CDR2 SNEGSKA (reference sequence). V lost 0 bases and J 9 bases, leaving 15 bases between the germline ends. This CDR3 has 14 residues. The CDR3 is CSARDSRSYGEQFF. In DNA, the CDR3 is TGCAGTGCTAGAGATTCGAGGTCCTACGGTGAGCAGTTCTTC.